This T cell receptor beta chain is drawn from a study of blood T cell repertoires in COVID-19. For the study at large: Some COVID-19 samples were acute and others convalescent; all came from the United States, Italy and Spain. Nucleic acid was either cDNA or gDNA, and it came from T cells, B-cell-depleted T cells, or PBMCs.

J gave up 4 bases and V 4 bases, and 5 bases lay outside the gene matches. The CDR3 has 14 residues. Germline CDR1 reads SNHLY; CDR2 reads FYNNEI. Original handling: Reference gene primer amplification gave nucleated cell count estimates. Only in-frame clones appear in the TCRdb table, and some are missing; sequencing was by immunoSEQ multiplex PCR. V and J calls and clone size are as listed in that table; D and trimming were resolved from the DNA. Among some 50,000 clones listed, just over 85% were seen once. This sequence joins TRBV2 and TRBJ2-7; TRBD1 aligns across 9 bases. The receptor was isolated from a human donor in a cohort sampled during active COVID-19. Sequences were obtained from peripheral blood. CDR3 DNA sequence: TGTGCCAGCAGTGTAGGGACAGGGTGGTACGAGCAGTACTTC. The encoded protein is CASSVGTGWYEQYF. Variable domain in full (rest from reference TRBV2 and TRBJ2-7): EPEVTQTPSHQVTQMGQEVILRCVPISNHLYFYWYRQILGQKVEFLVSFYNNEISEKSEIFDDQFSVERPDGSNFTLKIRSTKLEDSAMYFCASSVGTGWYEQYFGPGTRLTVT.